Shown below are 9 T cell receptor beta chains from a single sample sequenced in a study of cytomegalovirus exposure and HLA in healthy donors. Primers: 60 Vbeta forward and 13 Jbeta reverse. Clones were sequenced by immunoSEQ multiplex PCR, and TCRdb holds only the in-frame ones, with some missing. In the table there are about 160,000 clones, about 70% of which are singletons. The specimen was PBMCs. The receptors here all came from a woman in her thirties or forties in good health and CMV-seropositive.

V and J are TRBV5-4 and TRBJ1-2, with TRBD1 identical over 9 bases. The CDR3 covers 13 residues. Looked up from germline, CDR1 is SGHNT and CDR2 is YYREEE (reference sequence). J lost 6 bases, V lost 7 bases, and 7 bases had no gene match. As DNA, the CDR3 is TGTGCCAGCGGCCTACAGGGGGCAGATGGCTACACCTTC. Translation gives CASGLQGADGYTF.

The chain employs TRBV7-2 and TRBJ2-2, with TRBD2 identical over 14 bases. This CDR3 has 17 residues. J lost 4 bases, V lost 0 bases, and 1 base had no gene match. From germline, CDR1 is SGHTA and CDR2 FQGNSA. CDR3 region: CASSLATSGGGTGELFF. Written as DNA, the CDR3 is TGTGCCAGCAGCTTAGCGACTAGCGGGGGGGGCACCGGGGAGCTGTTTTTT.

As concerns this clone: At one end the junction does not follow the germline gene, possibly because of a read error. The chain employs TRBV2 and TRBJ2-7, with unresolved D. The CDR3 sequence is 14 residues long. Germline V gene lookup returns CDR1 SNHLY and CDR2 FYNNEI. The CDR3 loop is CASSDRFRSDESQF. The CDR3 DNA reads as TGTGCCAGCAGTGATCGTTTTCGAAGCGACGAGAGCCAATTC.

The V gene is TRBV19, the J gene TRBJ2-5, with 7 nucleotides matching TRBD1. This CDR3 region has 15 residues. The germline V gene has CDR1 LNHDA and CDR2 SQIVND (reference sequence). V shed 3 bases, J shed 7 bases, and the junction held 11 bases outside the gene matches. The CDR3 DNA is TGTGCCAGTAGTATGCAAACCAGACAGGGTGCGACCCAGTACTTC. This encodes CASSMQTRQGATQYF.

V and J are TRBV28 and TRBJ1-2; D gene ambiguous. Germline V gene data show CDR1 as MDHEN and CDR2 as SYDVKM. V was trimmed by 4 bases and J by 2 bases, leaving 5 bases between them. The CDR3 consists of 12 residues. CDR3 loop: CASSSRNYGYTF. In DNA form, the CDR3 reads TGTGCCAGCAGTTCCAGGAACTATGGCTACACCTTC.

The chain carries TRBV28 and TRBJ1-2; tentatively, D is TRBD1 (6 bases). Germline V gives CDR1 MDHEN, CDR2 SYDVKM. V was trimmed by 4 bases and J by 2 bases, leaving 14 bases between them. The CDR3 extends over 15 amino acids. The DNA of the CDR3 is TGTGCCAGCAGTTCCTACCCGACAGGAAACTATGGCTACACCTTC. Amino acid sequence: CASSSYPTGNYGYTF.

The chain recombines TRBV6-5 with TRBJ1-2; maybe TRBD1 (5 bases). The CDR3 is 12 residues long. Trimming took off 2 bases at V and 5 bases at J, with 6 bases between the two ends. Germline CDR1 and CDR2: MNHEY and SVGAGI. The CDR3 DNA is TGTGCCAGCAGTTACCAGGGTTATGGCTACACCTTC. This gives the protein CASSYQGYGYTF.

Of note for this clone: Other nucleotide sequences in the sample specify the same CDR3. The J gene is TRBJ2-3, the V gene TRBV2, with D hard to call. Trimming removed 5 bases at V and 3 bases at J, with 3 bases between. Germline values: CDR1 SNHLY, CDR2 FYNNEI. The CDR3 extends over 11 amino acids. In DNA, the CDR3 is TGTGCCAGCAGTTATACAGATACGCAGTATTTT. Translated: CASSYTDTQYF.

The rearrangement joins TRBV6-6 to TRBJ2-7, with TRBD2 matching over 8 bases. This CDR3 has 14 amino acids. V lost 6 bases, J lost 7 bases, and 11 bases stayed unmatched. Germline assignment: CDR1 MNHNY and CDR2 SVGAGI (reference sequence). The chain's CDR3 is CASRVYPGTREQYF. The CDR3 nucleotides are TGTGCCAGCAGAGTCTATCCCGGGACTAGAGAGCAGTACTTC.